The 5 T cell receptor beta chains reported below all come from one sample, sequenced in a study of T cells in Graves' hyperthyroidism and ophthalmopathy. TCR beta CDR3 regions were amplified from RNA transcripts. TCR CDR3 regions were first amplified by RT-PCR with HTBI primers. TCRdb passed the multiplex PCR reads through MiXCR, listing each CDR3 protein once. This table holds about 410,000 distinct CDR3 sequences, about 14% found once. Source material: blood. The receptors originated from a man younger than 35 with Graves' ophthalmopathy.

The table lists this clonotype with many counts. The chain is built from TRBV6-2 or TRBV6-3 and TRBJ2-5; 9 nucleotides agree with TRBD2. Per germline, CDR1 MNHEY and CDR2 SVGEGT. There are 15 residues in the CDR3. The V segment lost 4 bases and the J segment 1 base; nucleotides outside the gene matches: 4. The CDR3 sequence is CASSLAGDVQETQYF. DNA of the CDR3: TGTGCCAGCAGTTTAGCGGGAGATGTCCAAGAGACCCAGTACTTC.

The table lists this clonotype with many counts. The chain employs TRBV7-9 and TRBJ2-3; tentatively, D is TRBD1 (7 bases). This CDR3 has 15 residues. Trimming left V 8 bases short and J 2 bases short, with 17 bases between. The V gene's germline CDR1 is SEHNR and CDR2 FQNEAQ (reference sequence). CDR3: CASVKGGTVTDTQYF. The CDR3 DNA sequence: TGTGCCAGCGTAAAAGGCGGGACAGTCACAGATACGCAGTATTTT.

The V call is TRBV4-1, the J call TRBJ2-2; 7 bases are a match to TRBD2. The CDR3 contains 15 residues. Trimming took 4 bases from V and 1 from J; bases not matched to a gene: 3. Germline CDR1 and CDR2: MGHRA and YSYEKL. The CDR3: CASSPLAVNTGELFF. Written as DNA, the CDR3 is TGCGCCAGCAGCCCTCTAGCGGTGAACACCGGGGAGCTGTTTTTT.

This chain links TRBV7-2 with TRBJ1-1, with 9 bases fitting TRBD1. The CDR3 runs to 16 residues. V shed 2 bases, J shed 0 bases, and the junction held 4 bases outside the gene matches. Per germline, CDR1 SGHTA and CDR2 FQGNSA. CDR3 sequence: CASSLTTGGMNTEAFF. CDR3 nucleotides: TGTGCCAGCAGCTTAACGACAGGGGGGATGAACACTGAAGCTTTCTTT. Variable domain in full (rest from reference TRBV7-2 and TRBJ1-1): GAGVSQSPSNKVTEKGKDVELRCDPISGHTALYWYRQSLGQGLEFLIYFQGNSAPDKSGLPSDRFSAERTGGSVSTLTIQRTQQEDSAVYLCASSLTTGGMNTEAFFGQGTRLTVV.

The table lists this clonotype with many counts. V gene TRBV20-1 combines with J gene TRBJ2-7; 12 bases align to TRBD2. CDR1 and CDR2 (germline): DFQATT, SNEGSKA (reference sequence). Trimming at V came to 1 base and at J to 6 bases, leaving 1 base not matched to a gene. The CDR3 has 13 residues. The CDR3 reads CSARGTSGAEQYF. Here the CDR3 DNA reads TGCAGTGCTAGAGGGACTAGCGGGGCCGAGCAGTACTTC.